These 7 T cell receptor beta chains came from one sample sequenced in a study of blood T cell repertoires in COVID-19. Produced via immunoSEQ multiplex PCR; TCRdb's table is partial and in-frame only. The sample contains 330,000 or so clones, about 92% of which appear only once. The sequencing sample was made of peripheral blood. The source of these receptors is a woman aged 60 to 75 with COVID-19, enrolled during active disease.

The genes are TRBV12-3 or TRBV12-4 and TRBJ1-1; D gene unclear. V lost 2 bases, J lost 1 base, and 5 bases lay in between. This CDR3 region has 13 residues. The CDR3 bases are TGTGCCAGCAGTTTAACTCCGAACACTGAAGCTTTCTTT. Protein: CASSLTPNTEAFF.

The chain combines TRBV1 with TRBJ2-3; whether TRBD1, the table's D call, matches the DNA was not checked. TRBV1 counts as a pseudogene. This CDR3 region has 14 residues. This CDR3 reads CTSSRLQGTDTQYF. The CDR3 DNA reads as TGCACCAGCAGCCGGTTACAGGGTACGGATACGCAGTATTTT.

The chain is built from TRBV28 and TRBJ1-2; 10 bases agree with TRBD1. This CDR3 spans 15 amino acids. After removal of 8 bases from V and 4 bases from J, the junction contained 10 bases not matched to a gene. Germline lookup yields CDR1 MDHEN and CDR2 SYDVKM. The CDR3 DNA reads TGTGCCAGCGCCCCCCCGGGACAGGGGTTCTATGGCTACACCTTC. Translation: CASAPPGQGFYGYTF.

The rearrangement links TRBV11-1 to TRBJ2-7, with a possible D match to TRBD1 (6 bases). The CDR3 is made up of 13 amino acids. Trimming left V 5 bases short and J 3 bases short, with 11 bases between. Germline V lookup: CDR1 SGHAT, CDR2 FQDESV (reference sequence). CDR3 DNA: TGTGCCAGCAGCCAAGGACAGATCTACGAGCAGTACTTC. It translates to CASSQGQIYEQYF.

The count of this clone is one. The V call is TRBV6-6, the J call TRBJ2-7; D unclear. Germline CDR1 is MNHNY and CDR2 is SVGAGI (reference sequence). The length of the CDR3 is 14 residues. Trimming left V 2 bases short and J 2 bases short, with 10 bases between. The DNA for the CDR3 is TGTGCCAGCAGTTACAGCGACGGTCCCTACGAGCAGTACTTC. Its protein is CASSYSDGPYEQYF.

The CDR3 reads CSVLADTYEQYF. CDR3 sequence (DNA): TGCAGCGTTCTGGCCGATACCTACGAGCAGTACTTC. V is TRBV29-1 and J is TRBJ2-7; unclear D gene. The CDR3 spans 12 residues. Trimming shortened V by 5 bases and J by 2 bases, and 10 bases separated the two germline ends. The germline V gene encodes CDR1 SQVTM and CDR2 ANQGSEA.

Remarks on this clone: Within the sample, other DNA sequences also encode this same CDR3. V gene TRBV18 combines with J gene TRBJ1-4; 9 bases agree with TRBD1. V lost 0 bases to trimming and J lost 4 bases; unmatched junction nucleotides: 0. The CDR3 has 15 amino acids. Germline values: CDR1 KGHSH, CDR2 LQKENI. The CDR3 bases are TGTGCCAGCTCACCACCGGGACAGGGTAATGAAAAACTGTTTTTT. It is translated as CASSPPGQGNEKLFF.